Shown below are 2 T cell receptor beta chains from a single sample sequenced in a study of T cells in Graves' hyperthyroidism and ophthalmopathy. The CDR3 regions of TCR beta were amplified from RNA transcripts. The HTBI set primed first-round TCR CDR3 RT-PCR. TCRdb re-analysed the multiplex PCR reads in MiXCR, keeping a single row per CDR3 protein. The sample holds about 510,000 distinct CDR3 sequences, 12% to 15% seen once. The sequenced sample consisted of blood. The source is a woman aged 40 to 49 with Graves' hyperthyroidism.

This clonotype was counted many times. This rearrangement joins TRBV6-1 to TRBJ2-7; TRBD2 matches at 11 bases. In germline, CDR1 is MNHNS, CDR2 SASEGT. The CDR3 consists of 18 residues. The ends lost 7 bases at V and 5 bases at J; junction bases unmatched: 19. The CDR3 coding sequence is TGTGCCAGCACCAGGCGGGGGGCAACTAGCGGGAGCAAAAACGAGCAGTACTTC. It yields the protein CASTRRGATSGSKNEQYF.

The V gene is TRBV4-1, the J gene TRBJ2-7, with D perhaps TRBD1 (6 bases). The CDR3 has 18 residues. Trimming left V 1 base short and J 0 bases short, with 19 bases between. Germline V lookup: CDR1 MGHRA, CDR2 YSYEKL. The CDR3 here is CASSQATVGTLISYEQYF. The DNA of the CDR3 is TGCGCCAGCAGCCAAGCTACGGTCGGGACATTAATCTCCTACGAGCAGTACTTC.